This T cell receptor beta chain was found in a study of T-cell reconstitution after alpha-beta-depleted transplantation in children. The TCRbeta library was prepared with unique molecular identifiers. TCRdb re-called the PCR reads through MiXCR, storing one row per CDR3 protein. The sample records about 540,000 distinct CDR3 sequences, 15% to 20% being singletons. Germline values: CDR1 SGHRS, CDR2 YFSETQ. The CDR3 has 14 residues. Trimming stripped 1 base from V and 5 bases from J, with 9 bases between. Sequenced here: PBMCs from the stem cell graft donor, sampled from the stem cell graft. V is TRBV5-1 and J is TRBJ1-4; D ambiguous. This TCR was recovered from a human donor who donated a stem cell graft to a child with acute lymphoblastic leukemia. CDR3 amino acids: CASSLTQFNEKLFF. The CDR3 DNA reads TGCGCCAGCAGCTTGACACAGTTCAATGAAAAACTGTTTTTT.